These 22 T cell receptor beta chains share one sample of origin, sequenced in a study of blood T cell repertoires in COVID-19. Only in-frame clones appear in the TCRdb table, and some are missing; sequencing was by immunoSEQ multiplex PCR. The table lists 330,000 or so clones, about nine tenths of them singletons, with just over 9.5% in the top ten. The sample comprised peripheral blood. These receptors were taken from a man aged 30 to 45 with COVID-19, enrolled during active disease.

The chain is built from TRBV6-1 and TRBJ1-6, with D unresolved. The CDR3 has 16 residues. Trimming shortened V by 0 bases and J by 3 bases, and 9 bases separated the two germline ends. Germline lookup yields CDR1 MNHNS and CDR2 SASEGT. CDR3 bases: TGTGCCAGCAGTGAAGCACCTGGCAGCTATAATTCACCCCTCCACTTT. This translates into CASSEAPGSYNSPLHF.

This clone was picked up a small number of times. V gene TRBV11-2 combines with J gene TRBJ2-1; TRBD2 agrees at 14 bases. The CDR3 extends over 17 amino acids. J was trimmed by 5 bases and V by 4 bases; bases with no gene match: 7. The germline V gene has CDR1 SGHAT and CDR2 FQNNGV. The CDR3 DNA reads as TGTGCCAGCAGCTCTGGGACTAGCGGGAGTAGGAACAATGAGCAGTTCTTC. It is translated as CASSSGTSGSRNNEQFF.

V is TRBV7-2 and J is TRBJ2-1; tentatively, D is TRBD2 (6 bases). Trimming shortened V by 5 bases and J by 4 bases, and 18 bases separated the two germline ends. This CDR3 has 16 amino acids. Germline values: CDR1 SGHTA, CDR2 FQGNSA. CDR3 loop: CASSHSRGIGYNEQFF. DNA for the CDR3: TGTGCCAGCAGCCACAGCCGGGGGATAGGGTACAATGAGCAGTTCTTC.

The rearrangement joins TRBV5-1 to TRBJ2-3, with no clear D. The CDR3 spans 15 residues. V lost 1 base, J lost 0 bases, and 9 bases lay in between. Germline V gene data show CDR1 as SGHRS and CDR2 as YFSETQ. In nucleotides, the CDR3 is TGCGCCAGCAGCTTGAGTTCACTTAGCACAGATACGCAGTATTTT. As protein: CASSLSSLSTDTQYF.

The rearrangement links TRBV7-3 to TRBJ2-2; 8 bases fit TRBD2. V lost 5 bases, J lost 3 bases, and 8 bases stayed unmatched. Germline loops: CDR1 SGHTA, CDR2 FQGTGA. The length of the CDR3 is 16 residues. The CDR3 DNA is TGTGCCAGCAGCCCTACCTCGGGGGGGTACACCGGGGAGCTGTTTTTT. It translates to CASSPTSGGYTGELFF.

The chain links TRBV5-1 to TRBJ1-1; 7 bases line up with TRBD1. The V and J ends lost 0 bases and 6 bases, in that order; junction bases with no gene match: 5. The CDR3 runs to 14 residues. CDR1 is SGHRS and CDR2 is YFSETQ in the germline V gene. The CDR3 bases are TGCGCCAGCAGCTTGGACAGGGGCCAACCTGAAGCTTTCTTT. Protein sequence: CASSLDRGQPEAFF.

A word on this clone: One end of the junction fails to match germline, which may point to a read error. V and J are TRBV6-5 and TRBJ2-2; D could derive from TRBD1 or TRBD2 (6 bases each). Germline values: CDR1 MNHEY, CDR2 SVGAGI. This CDR3 has 14 residues. The CDR3 spells CASIYGGDTGELFF. The CDR3 nucleotides are TGTGCCAGCATTTACGGGGGCGACACCGGGGAGCTGTTTTTT.

CDR3 loop: CASSLAPNQPQHF. In DNA form, the CDR3 reads TGTGCCAGCAGCTTAGCTCCGAATCAGCCCCAGCATTTT. The chain carries TRBV7-2 and TRBJ1-5; D remains unclear. Per germline, CDR1 SGHTA and CDR2 FQGNSA. The V end lost 0 bases, the J end lost 4 bases, and 4 bases lay between the germline ends. The length of the CDR3 is 13 residues. The full variable domain, in which reference TRBV7-2 and TRBJ1-5 provide the parts outside the CDR3, is GAGVSQSPSNKVTEKGKDVELRCDPISGHTALYWYRQSLGQGLEFLIYFQGNSAPDKSGLPSDRFSAERTGGSVSTLTIQRTQQEDSAVYLCASSLAPNQPQHFGDGTRLSIL.

The CDR3, as DNA: TGTGCCAGCAGCTTCTACAGGGGGGAAAGAGGTCAGCCCCAGCATTTT. This sequence encodes CASSFYRGERGQPQHF. The rearrangement uses TRBV7-9 and TRBJ1-5, with 8 positions matching TRBD1. CDR3 length equals 16 residues. CDR1 is SEHNR, CDR2 FQNEAQ, per germline (reference sequence). V lost 3 bases, J lost 6 bases, and 10 bases stayed unmatched. Looking up the rest from reference TRBV7-9 and TRBJ1-5 gives the full variable domain: DTGVSQNPRHKITKRGQNVTFRCDPISEHNRLYWYRQTLGQGPEFLTYFQNEAQLEKSRLLSDRFSAERPKGSFSTLEIQRTEQGDSAMYLCASSFYRGERGQPQHFGDGTRLSIL.

V and J are TRBV4-1 and TRBJ1-1, with a weak D call TRBD1 (5 bases). Trimming shortened V by 0 bases and J by 7 bases, and 12 bases separated the two germline ends. This CDR3 is 14 amino acids long. CDR1 and CDR2 (germline): MGHRA, YSYEKL. The chain's CDR3 is CASSQERQGFEAFF. CDR3 DNA: TGCGCCAGCAGCCAAGAGCGGCAGGGCTTTGAAGCTTTCTTT.

The rearrangement uses TRBV11-2 and TRBJ2-1, with 7 bases that match TRBD2. Germline-derived CDR1 and CDR2 are SGHAT and FQNNGV. V lost 4 bases, J lost 5 bases, and 11 bases stayed unmatched. This CDR3 is 16 amino acids long. CDR3 nucleotide sequence: TGTGCCAGCAGCTCCTGGGAGGGCCAAAACGACAATGAGCAGTTCTTC. This sequence encodes CASSSWEGQNDNEQFF.

V and J are TRBV10-3 and TRBJ2-1; tentatively, D is TRBD1 (5 bases). Germline V gene sequence: CDR1 ENHRY, CDR2 SYGVKD. The CDR3 contains 16 residues. Deletions cut 2 bases from V and 2 bases from J, with 13 bases between. The CDR3 DNA is TGTGCCATCAGTGAGGGCAGACAGAACACCTACAATGAGCAGTTCTTC. Translating gives CAISEGRQNTYNEQFF.

J is TRBJ2-5 and V is TRBV15; D remains unclear. The CDR3 spans 16 residues. Looked up from germline, CDR1 is LNHNV and CDR2 is YYDKDF (reference sequence). Trimming left V 3 bases short and J 1 base short, with 15 bases between. Here the CDR3 DNA reads TGTGCCACCAGCAGCTTGGATAATTCGGGCCAAGAGACCCAGTACTTC. Its translation: CATSSLDNSGQETQYF. Looking up the rest from reference TRBV15 and TRBJ2-5 gives the full variable domain: DAMVIQNPRYQVTQFGKPVTLSCSQTLNHNVMYWYQQKSSQAPKLLFHYYDKDFNNEADTPDNFQSRRPNTSFCFLDIRSPGLGDTAMYLCATSSLDNSGQETQYFGPGTRLLVL.

The chain links TRBV10-1 to TRBJ2-2, with D tentatively TRBD1 (6 bases). The CDR3 sequence is 18 residues long. Germline V CDR1 and CDR2: WNHNN, SYGVQD (reference sequence). V was trimmed by 8 bases and J by 5 bases, leaving 27 bases between them. Here the CDR3 DNA reads TGCGCCAGCCTCGGGACACCGTTCGATAGCACTACTACCGGGGAGCTGTTTTTT. Protein sequence: CASLGTPFDSTTTGELFF.

V usage is TRBV28 and J usage is TRBJ2-3, with 14 bases aligning to TRBD2. V dropped 11 bases and J dropped 0; count of bases not matched to a gene: 7. This CDR3 contains 16 residues. CDR1 MDHEN and CDR2 SYDVKM come from the germline V gene. CDR3 region: CAVRGLAGASTDTQYF. In DNA, the CDR3 is TGTGCCGTCCGGGGACTAGCGGGAGCCAGCACAGATACGCAGTATTTT.

There are a few counts of this clone. The CDR3 DNA is TGTGCCAGCAGTTGGGCGATAAACACTGAAGCTTTCTTT. Amino acids: CASSWAINTEAFF. The rearrangement uses TRBV27 and TRBJ1-1, with D hard to call. This CDR3 is 13 amino acids long. CDR1 MNHEY and CDR2 SMNVEV come from the germline V gene (reference sequence). V gave up 4 bases and J gave up 2 bases, with 8 bases separating them.

A single count supports this clone. This rearrangement joins TRBV19 to TRBJ2-3; 9 nucleotides agree with TRBD1. J was trimmed by 3 bases and V by 5 bases; bases with no gene match: 12. The CDR3 spans 17 residues. CDR1 LNHDA and CDR2 SQIVND come from the germline V gene (reference sequence). The CDR3 sequence: CASSSTGGRLSTDTQYF. DNA for the CDR3: TGTGCCAGTAGTTCAACAGGGGGCAGGTTAAGTACAGATACGCAGTATTTT.

The V gene is TRBV5-4, the J gene TRBJ2-7, with D possibly being TRBD1 (6 bases). In germline, CDR1 is SGHNT, CDR2 YYREEE (reference sequence). This CDR3 spans 14 amino acids. V lost 4 bases, J lost 1 base, and 12 bases lay in between. In nucleotides, the CDR3 is TGTGCCAGCAGCGGGACACAACCTTCCTACGAGCAGTACTTC. This encodes CASSGTQPSYEQYF. The variable domain in full, with the rest retrieved from reference TRBV5-4 and TRBJ2-7, is ETGVTQSPTHLIKTRGQQVTLRCSSQSGHNTVSWYQQALGQGPQFIFQYYREEENGRGNFPPRFSGLQFPNYSSELNVNALELDDSALYLCASSGTQPSYEQYFGPGTRLTVT.

This clone turned up a few times. The chain recombines TRBV4-2 with TRBJ1-4, with 9 nucleotides matching TRBD1. CDR1 LGHNA and CDR2 YNFKEQ come from the germline V gene. Trimming cost V 7 bases and J 1 base; bases outside gene matches: 4. CDR3 length: 15 amino acids. The CDR3 spells CASKGQGQTNEKLFF. The CDR3 bases are TGTGCCAGCAAAGGACAGGGGCAAACTAATGAAAAACTGTTTTTT.

This clone was seen a few times. The chain carries TRBV30 and TRBJ2-7; 9 bases agree with TRBD2. The ends lost 4 bases at V and 13 bases at J; junction bases unmatched: 8. The CDR3 has 11 amino acids. Germline V CDR1 and CDR2: GTSNPN, SVGIG (reference sequence). CDR3 amino acids: CAWTSGEARYF. CDR3 bases: TGTGCCTGGACTAGCGGGGAGGCACGATACTTC.

The chain uses TRBV5-6 and TRBJ1-2; no firm D call. CDR3 length equals 14 residues. Trimming left V 4 bases short and J 6 bases short, with 16 bases between. CDR1 is SGHDT, CDR2 YYEEEE, per germline. In DNA form, the CDR3 reads TGTGCCAGCAGCCTCCTGTGGGCGGGAAATGGCTACACCTTC. It encodes CASSLLWAGNGYTF.

V usage is TRBV7-7 and J usage is TRBJ2-2, with 10 positions matching TRBD2. Trimming cost V 5 bases and J 3 bases; bases outside gene matches: 3. Germline V CDR1 and CDR2: SSHAT, FNYEAQ (reference sequence). This CDR3 region has 15 residues. The CDR3 region has the DNA TGTGCCAGCAGCCCTAGCGGGGGTGACACCGGGGAGCTGTTTTTT. Its protein is CASSPSGGDTGELFF. Together with reference TRBV7-7 and TRBJ2-2, the CDR3 gives the full variable domain: GAGVSQSPRYKVTKRGQDVTLRCDPISSHATLYWYQQALGQGPEFLTYFNYEAQPDKSGLPSDRFSAERPEGSISTLTIQRTEQRDSAMYRCASSPSGGDTGELFFGEGSRLTVL.